The T cell receptor (beta chain) described here comes from a study of cytomegalovirus exposure and HLA in healthy donors. Use of 60 Vbeta and 13 Jbeta primers characterized the PCR. Generated by immunoSEQ multiplex PCR, the TCRdb table keeps only in-frame clones and is missing some. The sample table sets out around 200,000 clones. This CDR3 spans 14 amino acids. CDR1 is LNHDA, CDR2 SQIVND, per germline (reference sequence). V lost 7 bases and J lost 4; bases outside the gene matches: 7. The chain has TRBV19 and TRBJ2-3; 8 bases align to TRBD2. The sequenced sample was PBMCs. The clonotype was recovered from a woman in her twenties or thirties in good health and CMV-seropositive. CDR3 protein: CASKRAGASDTQYF. In DNA form, the CDR3 reads TGTGCCAGTAAAAGAGCGGGAGCGTCAGATACGCAGTATTTT. Together with reference TRBV19 and TRBJ2-3, the CDR3 gives the full variable domain: DGGITQSPKYLFRKEGQNVTLSCEQNLNHDAMYWYRQDPGQGLRLIYYSQIVNDFQKGDIAEGYSVSREKKESFPLTVTSAQKNPTAFYLCASKRAGASDTQYFGPGTRLTVL.